Listed below are T cell receptor beta chains from one sample, sequenced in a study of cytomegalovirus exposure and HLA in healthy donors. Clones were read by immunoSEQ multiplex PCR, and TCRdb kept only the in-frame ones, dropping some. The top ten hold around 1.5% of the sample, which has some 120,000 clones, roughly 80% seen once. The sequencing sample was made of PBMCs. These TCRs come from a woman aged 18-29 years in good health and CMV-seronegative. Both conserved end residues are part of each CDR3. The D gene is left open where the match is weak. Clone size is not always given. Where it is, it says once, few, many or a class for expanded clones.

DNA,CDR3,V,J,size,D
TGTGCCAGCAGTCTACCGACCGGGGAGCTGTTTTTT,CASSLPTGELFF,TRBV6-5,TRBJ2-2,NA,NA
TGTGCCAGCAGCGTTGGGGGCTTGGACGAGCAGTACTTC,CASSVGGLDEQYF,TRBV9,TRBJ2-7,NA,NA
TGTGCCAGCAGTGACAGGGGTACCCTCTATAGCTACACCTTC,CASSDRGTLYSYTF,TRBV2,TRBJ1-2,NA,NA
TGTGCCAGCAGCTTAGGCGGGATCTCTGGAAACACCATATATTTT,CASSLGGISGNTIYF,TRBV7-9,TRBJ1-3,NA,NA
TGCGCCAGCAGCCGAGACCCAGGGGCAGGTTTTGAAAAACTGTTTTTT,CASSRDPGAGFEKLFF,TRBV4-1,TRBJ1-4,few,NA
TGTGCCAGCCCCAGGGTTGCGTCGGACACTGAAGCTTTCTTT,CASPRVASDTEAFF,TRBV6-4,TRBJ1-1,NA,NA
TGTGCCAGCAGCGTAGGCTTAGATTACGAGCAGTACTTC,CASSVGLDYEQYF,TRBV9,TRBJ2-7,NA,NA
TGTGCCAGCAGAACCGGGACAGCGCAAGAGACCCAGTACTTC,CASRTGTAQETQYF,TRBV2,TRBJ2-5,NA,TRBD1
TGTGCCAGTACGCACAGGGGGCTCAATGGCTACACCTTC,CASTHRGLNGYTF,TRBV19,TRBJ1-2,NA,TRBD1
TGTGCCAGCAGTCTCCACCAGACAGGCCTATATGGCTACACCTTC,CASSLHQTGLYGYTF,TRBV27,TRBJ1-2,NA,NA
TGTGCCAGCAGCTTGGACAGGGGGGGGGAAAAACTGTTTTTT,CASSLDRGGEKLFF,TRBV5-5,TRBJ1-4,NA,TRBD1
TGTGCCAGCAGCTTGGGGACAGGTCGGAACTATGGCTACACCTTC,CASSLGTGRNYGYTF,TRBV5-4,TRBJ1-2,NA,TRBD1
TGTGCCAGCAGACAAAGACTAGCGGAGGGTGCAGATACGCAGTATTTT,CASRQRLAEGADTQYF,TRBV2,TRBJ2-3,NA,TRBD2
TGTGCCAGCAGTCACCCCGGGAACCCTATCTACGAGCAGTACTTC,CASSHPGNPIYEQYF,TRBV7-2,TRBJ2-7,NA,NA
TGTGCCATCAGTGAGCTCCAGACAGGGTACTATGGCTACACCTTC,CAISELQTGYYGYTF,TRBV10-3,TRBJ1-2,NA,TRBD1
TGTGCCAGCAGCACGCCAGGGATAGATACGCAGTATTTT,CASSTPGIDTQYF,TRBV7-9,TRBJ2-3,NA,NA
TGTGCCAGTAGTATACAGGGATTTAACTATGGCTACACCTTC,CASSIQGFNYGYTF,TRBV19,TRBJ1-2,few,NA
TGTGCCAGCAGCTTACGTCTCGGGGGGCGCGATGAAAAACTGTTTTTT,CASSLRLGGRDEKLFF,TRBV11-2,TRBJ1-4,few,NA
TGTGCCATCAGTGAGCCCAGCCCGGGGGGCAGGCGGGGTTGGGACACTGAAGCTTTCTTT,CAISEPSPGGRRGWDTEAFF,TRBV10-3,TRBJ1-1,NA,NA
TGTGCCAGCAGCGGGTGGGGGGGGAATGCTGAAGCTTTCTTT,CASSGWGGNAEAFF,TRBV6-6,TRBJ1-1,NA,NA
TGTGCCAGCAGTTACCCCCCCGGGTATGAGCAGTTCTTC,CASSYPPGYEQFF,TRBV6-5,TRBJ2-1,NA,NA
TGTGCCAGCAGCCTGACTAGCGGACAAGATACGCAGTATTTT,CASSLTSGQDTQYF,TRBV14,TRBJ2-3,NA,TRBD2
TGTGCCAGCAGCAAAGCGCGGGAAGGTTATAACGAGCAGTACTTC,CASSKAREGYNEQYF,TRBV21-1,TRBJ2-7,few,NA
TGTGCCAGCAGCTCTTCTAGCGGAACCACAGATACGCAGTATTTT,CASSSSSGTTDTQYF,TRBV7-2,TRBJ2-3,NA,TRBD2
TGTGCCAGCAGCACCCCGGGACTAGCCACTGAGCAGTTCTTC,CASSTPGLATEQFF,TRBV5-4,TRBJ2-1,NA,TRBD2
TGCGCCAGCAGTGAGTCCGCGGGAGGGCCCGCCGCGCAGTTCTTC,CASSESAGGPAAQFF,TRBV10-2,TRBJ2-1,NA,TRBD2
TGTGCCAGCAGCTACAGGGTTCGTCAGCCCCAGCATTTT,CASSYRVRQPQHF,TRBV27,TRBJ1-5,NA,NA
TGCGCCAGCAGCTTGGAGGCAGGGTACAATGAGCAGTTCTTC,CASSLEAGYNEQFF,TRBV5-1,TRBJ2-1,NA,NA
TGTGCCAGCAGTTATTCTCTTAGACAGACAGAGACCCAGTACTTC,CASSYSLRQTETQYF,TRBV6-5,TRBJ2-5,NA,NA
TGTGCCAGCAGCTTAGGCCAGGGCGAAAGAAACACCATATATTTT,CASSLGQGERNTIYF,TRBV7-9,TRBJ1-3,once,NA